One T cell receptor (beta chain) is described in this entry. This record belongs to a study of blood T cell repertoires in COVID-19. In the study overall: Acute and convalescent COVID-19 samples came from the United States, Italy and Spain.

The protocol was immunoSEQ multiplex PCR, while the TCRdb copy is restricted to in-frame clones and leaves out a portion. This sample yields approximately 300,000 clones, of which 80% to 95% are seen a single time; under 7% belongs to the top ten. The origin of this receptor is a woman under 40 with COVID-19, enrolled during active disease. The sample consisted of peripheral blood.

In DNA, the CDR3 is TGTGCCAGCAGCCCCCGGGACTACTCCTACGAGCAGTACTTC. Translating gives CASSPRDYSYEQYF. The chain recombines TRBV27 with TRBJ2-7, with 7 bases that match TRBD2. Germline trimming cut 6 bases from V and 0 bases from J; bases unmatched to any gene: 5. The V gene's germline CDR1 is MNHEY and CDR2 SMNVEV (reference sequence). The CDR3 has 14 amino acids.